This TCR beta chain came from a study of control samples from healthy donors and cancer patients (dated by TCRdb to 2018 to 2020). V drops 1 base and J drops 7 bases, leaving 17 bases in between. Including the terminal cysteine and phenylalanine, the CDR3 comprises 15 residues. Just CDR3 DNA is preserved here, 45 bases in frame from base 1. CDR1 and CDR2 are read off the germline V gene as SGHDN and FVKESK. For this clone: No cognate antigen has been identified for it. No much larger clonotype is one base removed from it; base qualities were not supplied.

The library was built by means of the immunoSEQ multiplex PCR assay. TCRdb obtained this table from immuneACCESS and retained in-frame rearrangements with V and J assigned. These tables miss some clones; where compared with another copy, unresolved V genes account for less than half of the shortfall, and the remainder is unexplained. This sample comprises 120,000 to 150,000 clones, 91% of them detected only once. The ten largest clonotypes hold under 4% of the sample. The TCR sequence derives from a man younger than 45 in good health. The sequencing input was blood. This chain joins TRBV14 to TRBJ2-7; the D assignment is uncertain and may be TRBD1 or TRBD2, with 5 bases supporting each. The CDR3 reads as follows: CASSQGRGPYSEQYF. The DNA sequence is as follows: TGTGCCAGCAGCCAAGGTCGGGGCCCCTACAGTGAGCAGTACTTC.